The rows below give T cell receptor beta chains drawn from one sample of a study of Graves' ophthalmopathy and Graves' hyperthyroidism. TCRdb analysed the multiplex PCR reads with MiXCR anew, one entry per CDR3 protein. The sample lists approximately 500,000 distinct CDR3 sequences; approximately 14% were seen once. What was sequenced was blood. All receptors come from a woman in her thirties with Graves' ophthalmopathy. CDR3s include the opening cysteine and the closing phenylalanine or tryptophan.

V: TRBV19
CDR3: CASSTPGVGGREHF

V: TRBV11-2
CDR3: CASSLGDRDGYTF

V: TRBV3-1
CDR3: CASSQTTGSNQPQHF

V: TRBV13
CDR3: CASSLLGEKNIQYF

V: TRBV6-5
CDR3: CASSDSQGRRAFF

V: TRBV6-1
CDR3: CASIESRNTEAFF

V: TRBV6-1
CDR3: CASSEAEGNTGELFF

V: TRBV28
CDR3: CASSLVQGAAGELFF

V: TRBV19
CDR3: CASSSHRDQPQHF

V: TRBV6-2/TRBV6-3
CDR3: CASSLQGLSNQPQHF

V: TRBV5-1
CDR3: CASSLQGTGAGGELFF

V: TRBV30
CDR3: CACRLGRGAQYF

V: TRBV7-9
CDR3: CASSFGTNGYTF

V: TRBV12-3/TRBV12-4
CDR3: CASSLAALGVSPLHF

V: TRBV6-1
CDR3: CASSYNRDSPLHF

V: TRBV6-1
CDR3: CASKDQGQAKNYGYTF

V: TRBV20-1
CDR3: CSSGGETQYF

V: TRBV20-1
CDR3: CSAGRQSSGNTIYF

V: TRBV6-2/TRBV6-3
CDR3: CASPRRERGRSGANVLTF

V: TRBV5-1
CDR3: CASSLESASAWETQYF

V: TRBV18
CDR3: CASSPTGKRTEAFF

V: TRBV2
CDR3: CASSVADTYNQPQHF

V: TRBV6-1
CDR3: CASRDSDYMNTEAFF

V: TRBV12-3/TRBV12-4
CDR3: CASSLGRWGYTF

V: TRBV6-5
CDR3: CASSWGLAGETQYF

V: TRBV11-2
CDR3: CASSFGRGFNQPQHF

V: TRBV5-1
CDR3: CASSHQGLNTLGEQYF

V: TRBV2
CDR3: CASRLRTSGGETQYF

V: TRBV7-8
CDR3: CASSYGQEESTQYF

V: TRBV5-5
CDR3: CASSFQRTGPYGYTF

V: TRBV28
CDR3: CASSLTRGTYEQYF

V: TRBV24-1
CDR3: CATSDLQPLYNSPLHF

V: TRBV28
CDR3: CATWGLALPQYF

V: TRBV28
CDR3: CATNGLYGYTF

V: TRBV28
CDR3: CASKTHFGEQYF

V: TRBV6-5
CDR3: CASSYSQQQGRGNQPQHF

V: TRBV15
CDR3: CATSRDPGGNQPQHF

V: TRBV29-1
CDR3: CSVVEGEVVKYF

V: TRBV6-1
CDR3: CASSDQTVYGYTF

V: TRBV18
CDR3: CASSPGSVGANYGYTF

V: TRBV5-5
CDR3: CASIGFPGQDNSPLHF

V: TRBV2
CDR3: CASRPPGGIQTQYF

V: TRBV27
CDR3: CASSLGLTRNSPLHF

V: TRBV20-1
CDR3: CSADVGGNYGYTF

V: TRBV2
CDR3: CARGVAQDQPQHF

V: TRBV20-1
CDR3: CSAGGLGGQETQYF

V: TRBV12-3/TRBV12-4
CDR3: CASSFPRPNYGYTF

V: TRBV20-1
CDR3: CSAREGGQSNSPLHF

V: TRBV7-2
CDR3: CASSSAKGSDQYF

V: TRBV6-5
CDR3: CASSFIRGNTGELFF

V: TRBV14
CDR3: CASSPHVGGGASEQYF

V: TRBV3-1
CDR3: CASSRPAGTRGETQYF

V: TRBV5-1
CDR3: CASSLGSETEAFF

V: TRBV6-1
CDR3: CASSEGTEGNQPQHF

V: TRBV28
CDR3: CASSMDTNTEAFF

V: TRBV29-1
CDR3: CSVAHHEQYF

V: TRBV28
CDR3: CASSLFRENTEAFF

V: TRBV6-2/TRBV6-3
CDR3: CASSYWTGVTGELFF

V: TRBV12-3/TRBV12-4
CDR3: CASSLGRLAEAFF